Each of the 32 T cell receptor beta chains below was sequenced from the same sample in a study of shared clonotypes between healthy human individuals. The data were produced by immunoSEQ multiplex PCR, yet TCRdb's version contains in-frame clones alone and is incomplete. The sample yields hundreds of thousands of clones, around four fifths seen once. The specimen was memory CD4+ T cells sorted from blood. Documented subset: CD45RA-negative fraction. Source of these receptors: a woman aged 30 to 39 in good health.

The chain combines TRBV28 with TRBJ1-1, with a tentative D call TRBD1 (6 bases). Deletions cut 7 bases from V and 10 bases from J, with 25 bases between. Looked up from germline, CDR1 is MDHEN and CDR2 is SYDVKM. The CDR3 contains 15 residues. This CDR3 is CASTNILTGGIGAFF. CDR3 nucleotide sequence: TGTGCCAGCACTAATATATTGACAGGCGGGATCGGAGCTTTCTTT.

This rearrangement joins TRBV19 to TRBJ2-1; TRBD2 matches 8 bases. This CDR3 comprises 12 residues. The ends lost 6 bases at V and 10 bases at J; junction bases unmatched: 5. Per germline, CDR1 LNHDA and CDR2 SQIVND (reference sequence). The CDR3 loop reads CASRLAGAEQFF. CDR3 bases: TGTGCCAGTAGGCTAGCGGGCGCCGAGCAGTTCTTC.

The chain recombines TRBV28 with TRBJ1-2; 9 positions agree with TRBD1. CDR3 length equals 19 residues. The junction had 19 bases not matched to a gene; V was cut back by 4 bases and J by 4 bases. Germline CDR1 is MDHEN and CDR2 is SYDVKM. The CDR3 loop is CASSSLNRDRDGRIYGYTF. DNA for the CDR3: TGTGCCAGCAGTTCCCTCAACCGGGACAGGGACGGTAGGATCTATGGCTACACCTTC.

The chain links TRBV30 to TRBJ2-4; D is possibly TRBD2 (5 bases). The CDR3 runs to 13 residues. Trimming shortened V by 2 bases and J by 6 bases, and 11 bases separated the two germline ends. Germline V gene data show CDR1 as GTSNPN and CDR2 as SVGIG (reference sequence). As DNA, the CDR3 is TGTGCCTGGAGTCTTAGCGAGATAAACATTCAGTACTTC. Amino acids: CAWSLSEINIQYF.

Here the CDR3 DNA reads TGCGCCAGCAGCTTGTCGGGGACAGAACAGAACACTGAAGCTTTCTTT. It translates to CASSLSGTEQNTEAFF. V gene TRBV5-1 combines with J gene TRBJ1-1, with 7 nucleotides matching TRBD1. The J segment lost 1 base and the V segment lost 1 base, leaving 7 bases of the junction unmatched. The CDR3 is made up of 16 amino acids. Looked up from germline, CDR1 is SGHRS and CDR2 is YFSETQ.

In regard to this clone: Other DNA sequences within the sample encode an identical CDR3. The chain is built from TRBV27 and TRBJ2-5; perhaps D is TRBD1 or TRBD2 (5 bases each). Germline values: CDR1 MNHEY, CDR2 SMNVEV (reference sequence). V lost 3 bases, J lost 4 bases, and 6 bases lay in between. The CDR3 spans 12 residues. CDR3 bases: TGTGCCAGCAGTTTTGGGGGAGAGACCCAGTACTTC. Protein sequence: CASSFGGETQYF.

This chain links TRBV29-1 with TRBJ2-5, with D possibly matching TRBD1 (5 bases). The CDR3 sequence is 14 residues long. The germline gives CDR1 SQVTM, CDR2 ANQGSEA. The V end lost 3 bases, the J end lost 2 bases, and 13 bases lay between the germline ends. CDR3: CSVDGRVGQETQYF. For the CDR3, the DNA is TGCAGCGTTGACGGCAGGGTGGGTCAAGAGACCCAGTACTTC.

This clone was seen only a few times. In DNA, the CDR3 is TGTGCCAGCAGCGTAGGCGGGAGGGGACTAGTTGAGCAGAGTTGGGAGCAGTTCTTC. It translates to CASSVGGRGLVEQSWEQFF. This sequence joins TRBV9 and TRBJ2-1; 9 nucleotides agree with TRBD2. V trimming: 0 bases; J trimming: 10 bases; junction bases outside the gene matches: 20. Germline CDR1 reads SGDLS; CDR2 reads YYNGEE. The CDR3 totals 19 residues.

CDR3 nucleotide sequence: TGTGCCAGCTCACCACTGAACGAAGTCACAGATACGCAGTATTTT. Protein product: CASSPLNEVTDTQYF. The V and J genes are TRBV18 and TRBJ2-3; D not resolved. From germline, CDR1 is KGHSH and CDR2 LQKENI. The V gene lost 1 base and the J gene lost 2 bases, with 10 bases spanning the gap. This CDR3 is built from 15 residues.

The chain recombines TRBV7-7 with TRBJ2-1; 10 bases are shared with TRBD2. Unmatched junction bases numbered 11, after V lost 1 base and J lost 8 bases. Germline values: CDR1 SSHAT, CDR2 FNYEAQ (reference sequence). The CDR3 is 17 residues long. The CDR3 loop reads CASSLGSASGSSDEQFF. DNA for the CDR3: TGTGCCAGCAGCTTAGGTTCGGCTAGCGGGAGTAGTGATGAGCAGTTCTTC.

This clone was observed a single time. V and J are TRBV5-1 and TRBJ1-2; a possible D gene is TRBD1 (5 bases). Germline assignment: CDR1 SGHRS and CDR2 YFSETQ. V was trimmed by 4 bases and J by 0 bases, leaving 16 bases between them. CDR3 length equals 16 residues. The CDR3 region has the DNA TGCGCCAGCAGCCCGGGACCGCGCACTTCTAACTATGGCTACACCTTC. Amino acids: CASSPGPRTSNYGYTF.

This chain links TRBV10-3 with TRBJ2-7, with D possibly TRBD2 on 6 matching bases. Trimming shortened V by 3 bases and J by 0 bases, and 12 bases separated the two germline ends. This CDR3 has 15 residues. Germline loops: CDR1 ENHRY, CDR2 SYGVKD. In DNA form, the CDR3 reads TGTGCCATCAGTGACGGCGGGGTAAGCTCCTACGAGCAGTACTTC. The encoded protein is CAISDGGVSSYEQYF.

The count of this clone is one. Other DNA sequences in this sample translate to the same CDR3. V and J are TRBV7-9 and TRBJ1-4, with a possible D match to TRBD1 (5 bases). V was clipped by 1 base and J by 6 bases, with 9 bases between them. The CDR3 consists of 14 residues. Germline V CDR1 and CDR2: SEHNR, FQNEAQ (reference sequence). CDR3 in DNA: TGTGCCAGCAGCTTAGGAGTAGGGGATGAAAAACTGTTTTTT. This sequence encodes CASSLGVGDEKLFF.

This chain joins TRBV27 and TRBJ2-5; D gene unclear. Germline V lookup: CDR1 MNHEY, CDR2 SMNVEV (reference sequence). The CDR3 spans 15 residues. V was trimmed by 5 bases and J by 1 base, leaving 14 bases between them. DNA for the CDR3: TGTGCCAGCAGTATTGGGTCAACGTTCCAAGAGACCCAGTACTTC. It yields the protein CASSIGSTFQETQYF.

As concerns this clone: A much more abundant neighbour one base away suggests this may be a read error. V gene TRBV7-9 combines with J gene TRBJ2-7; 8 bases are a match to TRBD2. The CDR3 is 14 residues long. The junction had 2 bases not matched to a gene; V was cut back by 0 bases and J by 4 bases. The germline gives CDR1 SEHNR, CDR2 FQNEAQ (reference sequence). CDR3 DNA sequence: TGTGCCAGCAGCTTAGCTAGCGGGATATACGAGCAGTACTTC. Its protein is CASSLASGIYEQYF. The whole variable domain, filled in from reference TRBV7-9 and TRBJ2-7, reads DTGVSQNPRHKITKRGQNVTFRCDPISEHNRLYWYRQTLGQGPEFLTYFQNEAQLEKSRLLSDRFSAERPKGSFSTLEIQRTEQGDSAMYLCASSLASGIYEQYFGPGTRLTVT.

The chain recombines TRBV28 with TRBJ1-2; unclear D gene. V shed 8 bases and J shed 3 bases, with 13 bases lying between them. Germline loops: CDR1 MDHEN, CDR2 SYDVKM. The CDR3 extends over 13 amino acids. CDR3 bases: TGTGCCAGCCGCCCCGGAGTATACTATGGCTACACCTTC. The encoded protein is CASRPGVYYGYTF.

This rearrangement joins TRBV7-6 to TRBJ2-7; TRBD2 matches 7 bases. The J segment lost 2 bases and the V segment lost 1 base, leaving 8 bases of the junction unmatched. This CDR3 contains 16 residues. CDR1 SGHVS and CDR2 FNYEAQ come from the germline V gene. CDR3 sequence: CASSLEGGSTPYEQYF. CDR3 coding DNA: TGTGCCAGCAGCTTAGAGGGCGGGAGCACTCCCTACGAGCAGTACTTC. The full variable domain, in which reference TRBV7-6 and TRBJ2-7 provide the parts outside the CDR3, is GAGVSQSPRYKVTKRGQDVALRCDPISGHVSLYWYRQALGQGPEFLTYFNYEAQQDKSGLPNDRFSAERPEGSISTLTIQRTEQRDSAMYRCASSLEGGSTPYEQYFGPGTRLTVT.

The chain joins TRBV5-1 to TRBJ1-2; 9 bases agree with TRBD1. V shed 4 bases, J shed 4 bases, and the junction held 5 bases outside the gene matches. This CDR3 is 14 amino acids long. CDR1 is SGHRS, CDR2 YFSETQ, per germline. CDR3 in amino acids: CASSRDRASYGYTF. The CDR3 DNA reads TGCGCCAGCAGCAGGGACAGGGCCAGCTATGGCTACACCTTC.

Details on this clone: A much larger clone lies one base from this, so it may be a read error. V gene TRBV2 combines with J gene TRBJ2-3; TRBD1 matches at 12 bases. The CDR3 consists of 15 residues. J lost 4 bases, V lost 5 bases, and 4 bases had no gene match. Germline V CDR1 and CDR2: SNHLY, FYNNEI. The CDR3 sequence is CASSRDRGLPDTQYF. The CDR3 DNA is TGTGCCAGCAGTCGGGACAGGGGGCTGCCAGATACGCAGTATTTT.

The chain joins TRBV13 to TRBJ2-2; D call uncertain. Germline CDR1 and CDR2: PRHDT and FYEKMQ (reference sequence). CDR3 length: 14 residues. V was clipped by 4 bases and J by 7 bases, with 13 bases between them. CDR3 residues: CASSSLRFNGELFF. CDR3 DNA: TGTGCCAGCAGCTCCCTCAGATTTAACGGGGAGCTGTTTTTT. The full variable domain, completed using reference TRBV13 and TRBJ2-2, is AAGVIQSPRHLIKEKRETATLKCYPIPRHDTVYWYQQGPGQDPQFLISFYEKMQSDKGSIPDRFSAQQFSDYHSELNMSSLELGDSALYFCASSSLRFNGELFFGEGSRLTVL.

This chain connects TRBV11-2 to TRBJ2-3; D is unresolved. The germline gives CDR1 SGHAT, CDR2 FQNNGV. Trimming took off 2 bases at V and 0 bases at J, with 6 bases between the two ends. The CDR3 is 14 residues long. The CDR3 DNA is TGTGCCAGCAGCTTATTACAGAGCACAGATACGCAGTATTTT. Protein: CASSLLQSTDTQYF.

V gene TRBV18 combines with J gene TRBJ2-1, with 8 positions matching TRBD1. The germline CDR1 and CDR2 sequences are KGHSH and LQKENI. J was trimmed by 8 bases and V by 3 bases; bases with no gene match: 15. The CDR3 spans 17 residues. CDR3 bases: TGTGCCAGCTCACCGTATCCAGGACAGGGTCGGGCGGATGAGCAGTTCTTC. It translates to CASSPYPGQGRADEQFF.

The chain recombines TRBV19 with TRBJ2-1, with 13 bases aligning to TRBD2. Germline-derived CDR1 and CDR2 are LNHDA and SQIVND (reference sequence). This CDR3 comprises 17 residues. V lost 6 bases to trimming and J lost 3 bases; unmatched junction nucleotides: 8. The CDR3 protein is CASRAMGLAGNYNEQFF. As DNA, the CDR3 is TGTGCCAGTAGGGCCATGGGACTAGCGGGGAACTACAATGAGCAGTTCTTC.

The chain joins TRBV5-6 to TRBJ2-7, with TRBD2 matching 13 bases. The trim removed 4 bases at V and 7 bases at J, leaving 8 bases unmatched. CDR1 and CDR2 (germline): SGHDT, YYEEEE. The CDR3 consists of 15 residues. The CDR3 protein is CASSITGLAGEEQYF. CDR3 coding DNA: TGTGCCAGCAGCATAACCGGACTAGCGGGAGAGGAGCAGTACTTC.

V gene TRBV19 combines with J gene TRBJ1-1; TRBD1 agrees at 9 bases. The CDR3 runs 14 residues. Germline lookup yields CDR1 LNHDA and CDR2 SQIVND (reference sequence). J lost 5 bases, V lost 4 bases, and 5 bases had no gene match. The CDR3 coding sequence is TGTGCCAGTAGTACTACAGGGGGCTGGACTGAAGCTTTCTTT. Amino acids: CASSTTGGWTEAFF.

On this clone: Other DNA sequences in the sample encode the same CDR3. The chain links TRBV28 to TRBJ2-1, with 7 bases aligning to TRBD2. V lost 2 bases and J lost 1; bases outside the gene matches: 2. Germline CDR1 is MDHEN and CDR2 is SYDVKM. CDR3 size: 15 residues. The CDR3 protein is CASSLAGVSYNEQFF. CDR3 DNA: TGTGCCAGCAGTTTAGCGGGAGTGTCCTACAATGAGCAGTTCTTC. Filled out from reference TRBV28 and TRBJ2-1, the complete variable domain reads DVKVTQSSRYLVKRTGEKVFLECVQDMDHENMFWYRQDPGLGLRLIYFSYDVKMKEKGDIPEGYSVSREKKERFSLILESASTNQTSMYLCASSLAGVSYNEQFFGPGTRLTVL.

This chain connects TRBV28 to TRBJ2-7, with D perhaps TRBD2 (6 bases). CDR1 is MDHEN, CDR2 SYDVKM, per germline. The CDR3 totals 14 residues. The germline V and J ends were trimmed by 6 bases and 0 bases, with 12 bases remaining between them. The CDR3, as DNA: TGTGCCAGCAGCCGTCCGGGAGTCTCCTACGAGCAGTACTTC. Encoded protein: CASSRPGVSYEQYF.

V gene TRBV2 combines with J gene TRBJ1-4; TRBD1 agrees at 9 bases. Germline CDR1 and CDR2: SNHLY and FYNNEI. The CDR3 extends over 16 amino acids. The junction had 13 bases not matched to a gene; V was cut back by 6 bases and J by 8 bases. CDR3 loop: CASRSPGTGLQEKLFF. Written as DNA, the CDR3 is TGTGCCAGCAGGAGTCCCGGGACAGGGTTGCAAGAAAAACTGTTTTTT. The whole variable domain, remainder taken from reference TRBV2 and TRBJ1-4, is EPEVTQTPSHQVTQMGQEVILRCVPISNHLYFYWYRQILGQKVEFLVSFYNNEISEKSEIFDDQFSVERPDGSNFTLKIRSTKLEDSAMYFCASRSPGTGLQEKLFFGSGTQLSVL.

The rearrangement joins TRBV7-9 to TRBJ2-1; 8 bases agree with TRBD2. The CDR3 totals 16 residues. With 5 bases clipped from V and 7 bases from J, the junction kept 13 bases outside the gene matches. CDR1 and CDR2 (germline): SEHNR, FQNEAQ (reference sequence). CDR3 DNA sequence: TGTGCCAGCAGCCTAGGTGCGGGCGGGAGGACGAATGAGCAGTTCTTC. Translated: CASSLGAGGRTNEQFF.

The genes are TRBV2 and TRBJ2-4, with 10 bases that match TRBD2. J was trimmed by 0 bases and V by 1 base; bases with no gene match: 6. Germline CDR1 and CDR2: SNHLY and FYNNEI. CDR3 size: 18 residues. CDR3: CASSEVSGLALAKNIQYF. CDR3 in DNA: TGTGCCAGCAGTGAAGTGTCGGGACTAGCGTTAGCCAAAAACATTCAGTACTTC.

The DNA of the CDR3 is TGTGCCATCAGTGGAAGTAAGGGTCCCAGCACAGATACGCAGTATTTT. Translating gives CAISGSKGPSTDTQYF. This chain joins TRBV10-3 and TRBJ2-3; no firm D call. Trimming took off 4 bases at V and 0 bases at J, with 14 bases between the two ends. From germline, CDR1 is ENHRY and CDR2 SYGVKD. The CDR3 runs 16 residues.

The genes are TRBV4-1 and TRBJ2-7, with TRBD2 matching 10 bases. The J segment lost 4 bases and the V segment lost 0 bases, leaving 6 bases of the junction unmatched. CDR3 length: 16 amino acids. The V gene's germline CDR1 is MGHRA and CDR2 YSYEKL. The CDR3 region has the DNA TGCGCCAGCAGCCAAGATAAAGGACTAGCGGCATACGAGCAGTACTTC. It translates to CASSQDKGLAAYEQYF.